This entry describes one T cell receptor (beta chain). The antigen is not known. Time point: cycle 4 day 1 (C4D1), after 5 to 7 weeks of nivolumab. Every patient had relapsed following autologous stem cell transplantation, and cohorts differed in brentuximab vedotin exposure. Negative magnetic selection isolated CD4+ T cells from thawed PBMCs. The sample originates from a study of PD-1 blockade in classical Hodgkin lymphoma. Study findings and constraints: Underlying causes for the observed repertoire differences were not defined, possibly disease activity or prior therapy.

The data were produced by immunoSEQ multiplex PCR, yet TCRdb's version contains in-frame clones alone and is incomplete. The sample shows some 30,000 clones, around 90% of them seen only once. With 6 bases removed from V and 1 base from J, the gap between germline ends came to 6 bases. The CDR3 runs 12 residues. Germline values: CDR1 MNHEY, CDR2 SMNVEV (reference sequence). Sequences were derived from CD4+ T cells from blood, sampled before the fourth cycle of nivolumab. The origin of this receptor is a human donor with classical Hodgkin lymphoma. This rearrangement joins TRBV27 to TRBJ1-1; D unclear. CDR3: CASSARNTEAFF. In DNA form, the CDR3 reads TGTGCCAGCAGCGCGAGGAACACTGAAGCTTTCTTT.